Listed below are T cell receptor beta chains from one sample, sequenced in a study of CD8+CD57+ T cells in acquired aplastic anemia. TCRdb analysed the reads with MiXCR anew, one entry per CDR3 protein. The table includes around 170,000 distinct CDR3 sequences, approximately 60% detected once. Sequenced: sorted CD4+, CD8+, or CD8+CD57+ T cells (not recorded which) from PBMCs. Receptors were obtained from a human donor in good health. CDR3s include the opening cysteine and the closing phenylalanine or tryptophan. D genes are given only for firm matches. The listing skips clone size in some rows; elsewhere it reads once, few, many or a size class.

cdr3_nt,cdr3_aa,j_call,v_call,d_call,clone_size
TGTGCCAGCAGTGAAGCGCTCCTCGAACGGGACAGGGGAGATACGCAGTATTTT,CASSEALLERDRGDTQYF,TRBJ2-3,TRBV2,TRBD1,.
TGTGCCAGCAGCTTGGCCCAGGGGCACCACACTGAAGCTTTCTTT,CASSLAQGHHTEAFF,TRBJ1-1,TRBV7-8,.,.
TGTGCCACAGGACAGGGATACGATACGCAGTATTTT,CATGQGYDTQYF,TRBJ2-3,TRBV24-1,TRBD1,.
TGCGCCAGCAGCTTGGCTAGCGGGCACCCTATGTACACCGGGGAGCTGTTTTTT,CASSLASGHPMYTGELFF,TRBJ2-2,TRBV5-1,TRBD2,many
TGTGCCACCAGCAGAGATAACAGCCAAGAGACCCAGTACTTC,CATSRDNSQETQYF,TRBJ2-5,TRBV15,.,few
TGTGCCAGTATGGAGCGGGGACAAGAGACCCAGTACTTC,CASMERGQETQYF,TRBJ2-5,TRBV19,TRBD2,.
TGCAGCGTTGATTCTACCCGGGCAGACACGCAGTATTTT,CSVDSTRADTQYF,TRBJ2-3,TRBV29-1,.,.
TGTGCCAGTAGTATAGGGGGACTAGCCGGCCTCGAGACCCAGTACTTC,CASSIGGLAGLETQYF,TRBJ2-5,TRBV19,TRBD2,many
TGTGCCAGCAGCTTAGCCGCCTCGTTCACTGAAGCTTTCTTT,CASSLAASFTEAFF,TRBJ1-1,TRBV7-9,.,.
TGTGCCAGCAGCTTAACATACTCCTACGAGCAGTACTTC,CASSLTYSYEQYF,TRBJ2-7,TRBV7-9,.,many
TGCGCCAGCAGTCCGGGGACTAGCGGGAGGAGAGGCTACAATGAGCAGTTCTTC,CASSPGTSGRRGYNEQFF,TRBJ2-1,TRBV10-2,TRBD2,.
TGCAGTGCCCACAGGGGATCCTACGAGCAGTACTTC,CSAHRGSYEQYF,TRBJ2-7,TRBV20-1,TRBD1,.
TGCAGCGGCAGCCGGGACAGGGGTCCCACTGAAGCTTTCTTT,CSGSRDRGPTEAFF,TRBJ1-1,TRBV29-1,TRBD1,.
TGTGCCAGCAGCCCACAGGGAAGGACAGATACGCAGTATTTT,CASSPQGRTDTQYF,TRBJ2-3,TRBV28,.,many
TGTGCCAGCAGCCAAGATGCGGCGGGGGGGCATTGGGATACGCAGTATTTT,CASSQDAAGGHWDTQYF,TRBJ2-3,TRBV4-2,TRBD2,.
TGTGCCAGCAGTAAATACAACAATGAGCAGTTCTTC,CASSKYNNEQFF,TRBJ2-1,TRBV7-6,.,.
TGTGCCAGCAGCGTGGACAGCTTTTCACCCCTCCACTTT,CASSVDSFSPLHF,TRBJ1-6,TRBV5-4,.,.
TGCAGCGTTCAGGGACTAGCGGAAACCTACAATGAGCAGTTCTTC,CSVQGLAETYNEQFF,TRBJ2-1,TRBV29-1,TRBD2,.
TGTGCCAGCAGCCGACTAGCGGGAGGTCGAGGTCCCTACAATGAGCAGTTCTTC,CASSRLAGGRGPYNEQFF,TRBJ2-1,TRBV14,TRBD2,many
TGTGCCAGCAGCCAGAGGACAGGGACGGAGTATAAGGCCCGAAACACCATATATTTT,CASSQRTGTEYKARNTIYF,TRBJ1-3,TRBV7-9,TRBD1,many
TGTGCCAGTAGTATTAAGTCGAACACTGAAGCTTTCTTT,CASSIKSNTEAFF,TRBJ1-1,TRBV19,.,.
TGTGCCAGCAGCGCCGGGCAGGAGGGGACAATGGGGCAGTACTTC,CASSAGQEGTMGQYF,TRBJ2-7,TRBV9,.,.
TGTGCCAGTAGTACAATCCGGACTAGCAGATACAATGAGCAGTTCTTC,CASSTIRTSRYNEQFF,TRBJ2-1,TRBV19,TRBD2,many
TGTGCCACCAGCAGAGGAGGGGAGAACACTGAAGCTTTCTTT,CATSRGGENTEAFF,TRBJ1-1,TRBV15,.,few
TGTGCTAGGGGGGGACAGGGGGCAAGAGATACGCAGTATTTT,CARGGQGARDTQYF,TRBJ2-3,TRBV30,TRBD1,many
TGCAGTGCTAGAGGGACAGGGACCTACGAGCAGTACTTC,CSARGTGTYEQYF,TRBJ2-7,TRBV20-1,TRBD1,many
TGCAGTGCTAGCAGGGCCTCGGGACAAGGCTTGTGGGAGCAGTACTTC,CSASRASGQGLWEQYF,TRBJ2-7,TRBV20-1,.,.
TGTGCCACCGCCACTACGGGGGCCTACACAGATACGCAGTATTTT,CATATTGAYTDTQYF,TRBJ2-3,TRBV15,.,.
TGTGCTAGCAGGGTGGACTTGAGCTCTGGAGACACCATATATTTT,CASRVDLSSGDTIYF,TRBJ1-3,TRBV12-3/TRBV12-4,.,.
TGTGCCGCCAGGGGCCTTAGCAATGAGCAGTTCTTC,CAARGLSNEQFF,TRBJ2-1,TRBV2,.,many
TGCAGCGTTGACGGACAGGGTTCGGGGTTGGGCACTGAAGCTTTCTTT,CSVDGQGSGLGTEAFF,TRBJ1-1,TRBV29-1,TRBD1,.
TGTGCCAGCGCAGGGGGTAAATACACTGAAGCTTTCTTT,CASAGGKYTEAFF,TRBJ1-1,TRBV12-3/TRBV12-4,TRBD1,.
TGCAGCGTGACCGGGACAGGGGGAAACAATGAGCAGTTCTTC,CSVTGTGGNNEQFF,TRBJ2-1,TRBV29-1,TRBD1,once
TGTGCCAGCGACCTATCGGACAGGGGGCTGTTTTTT,CASDLSDRGLFF,TRBJ2-2,TRBV14,TRBD1,.
TGCAGCGTTGCGTGGGCTAGCAATCAGCCCCAGCATTTT,CSVAWASNQPQHF,TRBJ1-5,TRBV29-1,.,.
TGCAGCGTAGCGACAGGGTCTGGAAACACCATATATTTT,CSVATGSGNTIYF,TRBJ1-3,TRBV29-1,TRBD1,.
TGTGCCAGCAGCCCCCCGGGGGCAGGGACAAGTGGCTACACCTTC,CASSPPGAGTSGYTF,TRBJ1-2,TRBV7-9,.,.
TGTGCCATCATGACAGGGGAGAGCAATGAGCAGTTCTTC,CAIMTGESNEQFF,TRBJ2-1,TRBV10-3,TRBD1,.
TGTGCCAGCAGCCAAGGCCTTCCTGAGGCAGATACGCAGTATTTT,CASSQGLPEADTQYF,TRBJ2-3,TRBV7-2,.,.
TGTGCCAGCAGCGTCGACAGGGGGCTTCTTGGCTACACCTTC,CASSVDRGLLGYTF,TRBJ1-2,TRBV9,TRBD1,.
TGTGCCAGCAGCTTAGGGACTAGCGGGATTTCCTACGAGCAGTACTTC,CASSLGTSGISYEQYF,TRBJ2-7,TRBV7-6,TRBD2,.
TGTGCCACCAGCAGTGAAGGGACAGGAGTCTACGAGCAGTACTTC,CATSSEGTGVYEQYF,TRBJ2-7,TRBV15,TRBD1,few
TGTGCCAGCAGCCCGGGACTAGCGGGACAATCCCCGGATACGCAGTATTTT,CASSPGLAGQSPDTQYF,TRBJ2-3,TRBV7-6,TRBD2,many
TGTGCCAGCAGCTCCTATGGACTAGCGGGAGGAGAGACCCAGTACTTC,CASSSYGLAGGETQYF,TRBJ2-5,TRBV7-9,TRBD2,many
TGTGCCACCAGCAGGGAATTGAACCCCTACGAGCAGTACTTC,CATSRELNPYEQYF,TRBJ2-7,TRBV15,.,.
TGTGCCACCAGTGACTCCGGACAGATCGAGCAGTACTTC,CATSDSGQIEQYF,TRBJ2-7,TRBV24-1,.,.